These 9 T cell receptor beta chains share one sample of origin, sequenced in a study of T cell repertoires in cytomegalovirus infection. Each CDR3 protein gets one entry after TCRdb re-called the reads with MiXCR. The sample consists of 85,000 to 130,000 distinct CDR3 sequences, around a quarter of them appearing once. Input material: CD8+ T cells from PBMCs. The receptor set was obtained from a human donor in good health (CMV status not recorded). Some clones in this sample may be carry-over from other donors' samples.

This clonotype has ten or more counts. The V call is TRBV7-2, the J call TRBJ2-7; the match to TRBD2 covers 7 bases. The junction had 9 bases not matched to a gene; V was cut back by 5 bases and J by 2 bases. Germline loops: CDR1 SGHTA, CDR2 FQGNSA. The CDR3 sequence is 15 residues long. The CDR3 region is CASSPKAGTTYEQYF. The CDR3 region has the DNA TGTGCCAGCAGCCCTAAGGCGGGGACTACCTACGAGCAGTACTTC.

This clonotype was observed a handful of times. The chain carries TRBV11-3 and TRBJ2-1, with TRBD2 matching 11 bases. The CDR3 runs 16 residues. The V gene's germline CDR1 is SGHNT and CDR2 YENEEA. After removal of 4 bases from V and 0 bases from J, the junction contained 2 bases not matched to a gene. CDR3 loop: CASSSSGGPSYNEQFF. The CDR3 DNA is TGTGCCAGCAGCTCTAGCGGGGGGCCCTCCTACAATGAGCAGTTCTTC.

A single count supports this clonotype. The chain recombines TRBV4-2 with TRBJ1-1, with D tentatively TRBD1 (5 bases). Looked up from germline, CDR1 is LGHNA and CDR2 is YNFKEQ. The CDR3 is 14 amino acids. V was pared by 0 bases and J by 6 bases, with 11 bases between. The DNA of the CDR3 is TGTGCCAGCAGCCAAGATATAAGGGACGCTGAAGCTTTCTTT. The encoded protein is CASSQDIRDAEAFF.

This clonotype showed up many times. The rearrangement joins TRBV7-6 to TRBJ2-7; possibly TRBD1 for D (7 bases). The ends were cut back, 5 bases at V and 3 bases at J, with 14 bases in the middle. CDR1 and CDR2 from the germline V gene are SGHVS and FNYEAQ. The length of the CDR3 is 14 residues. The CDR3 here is CASSPRDSYYEQYF. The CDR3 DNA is TGTGCCAGCAGCCCGCGGGACAGTTACTACGAGCAGTACTTC.

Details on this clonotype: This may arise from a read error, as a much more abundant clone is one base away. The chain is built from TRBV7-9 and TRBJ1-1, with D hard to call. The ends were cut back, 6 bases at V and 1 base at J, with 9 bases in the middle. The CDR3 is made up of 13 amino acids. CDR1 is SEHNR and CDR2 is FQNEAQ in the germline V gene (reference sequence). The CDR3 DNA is TGTGCCAGCAGTTCCGACTGGAACACTGAAGCTTTCTTT. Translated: CASSSDWNTEAFF.

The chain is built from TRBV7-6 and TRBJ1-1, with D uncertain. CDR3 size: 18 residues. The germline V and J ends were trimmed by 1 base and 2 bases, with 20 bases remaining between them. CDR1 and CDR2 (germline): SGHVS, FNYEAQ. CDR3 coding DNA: TGTGCCAGCAGCTTAGGTGTGAGAGACCTACCCGGCAACACTGAAGCTTTCTTT. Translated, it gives CASSLGVRDLPGNTEAFF. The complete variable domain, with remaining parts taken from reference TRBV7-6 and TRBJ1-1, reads GAGVSQSPRYKVTKRGQDVALRCDPISGHVSLYWYRQALGQGPEFLTYFNYEAQQDKSGLPNDRFSAERPEGSISTLTIQRTEQRDSAMYRCASSLGVRDLPGNTEAFFGQGTRLTVV.

CDR3 DNA sequence: TGTGCCAGCTCACCACTACCTGATCCTGGTGTTCAAGGGGTCAGCAATGAGCAGTTCTTC. Its translation: CASSPLPDPGVQGVSNEQFF. The rearrangement links TRBV18 to TRBJ2-1, with D possibly being TRBD1 (5 bases). Between the trimmed V and J ends, which lost 1 base and 6 bases, there was a span of 28 bases. The germline V gene encodes CDR1 KGHSH and CDR2 LQKENI. This CDR3 region has 20 residues.

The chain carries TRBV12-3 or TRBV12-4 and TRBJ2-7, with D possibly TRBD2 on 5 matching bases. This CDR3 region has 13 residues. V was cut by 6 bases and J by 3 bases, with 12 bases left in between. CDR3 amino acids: CASSYQRGYEQYF. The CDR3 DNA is TGTGCCAGCAGCTACCAACGGGGCTACGAGCAGTACTTC.

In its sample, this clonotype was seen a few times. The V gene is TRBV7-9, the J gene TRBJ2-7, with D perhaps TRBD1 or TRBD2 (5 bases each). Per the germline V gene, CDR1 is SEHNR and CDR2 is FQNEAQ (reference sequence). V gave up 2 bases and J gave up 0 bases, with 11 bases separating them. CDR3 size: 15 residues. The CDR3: CASSLLRDGSYEQYF. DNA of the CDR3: TGTGCCAGCAGCTTACTTAGGGACGGCTCCTACGAGCAGTACTTC. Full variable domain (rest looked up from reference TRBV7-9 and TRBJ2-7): DTGVSQNPRHKITKRGQNVTFRCDPISEHNRLYWYRQTLGQGPEFLTYFQNEAQLEKSRLLSDRFSAERPKGSFSTLEIQRTEQGDSAMYLCASSLLRDGSYEQYFGPGTRLTVT.